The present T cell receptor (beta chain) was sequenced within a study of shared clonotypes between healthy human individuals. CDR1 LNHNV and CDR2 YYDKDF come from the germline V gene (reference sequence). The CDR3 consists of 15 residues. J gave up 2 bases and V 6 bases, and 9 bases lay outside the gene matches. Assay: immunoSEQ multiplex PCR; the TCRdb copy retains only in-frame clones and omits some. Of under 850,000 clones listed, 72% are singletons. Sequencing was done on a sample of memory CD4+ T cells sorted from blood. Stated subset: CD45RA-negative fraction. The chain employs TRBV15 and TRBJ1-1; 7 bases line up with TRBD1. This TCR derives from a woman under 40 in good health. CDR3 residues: CATRPRTGANTEAFF. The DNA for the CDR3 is TGTGCCACCAGACCTCGGACAGGAGCTAACACTGAAGCTTTCTTT.